These 10 T cell receptor beta chains came from one sample sequenced in a study of cytomegalovirus exposure and HLA in healthy donors (dated by TCRdb to about 2017). Library generation was performed with the immunoSEQ multiplex PCR assay. The multiplex PCR relied on a mix of 60 forward primers for TCR Vbeta segments and 13 reverse primers for TCR Jbeta segments. TCRdb limited this immuneACCESS table to in-frame rearrangements with V and J called. A share of clones is missing; checked studies link under half to unresolved V genes, and the rest is unexplained. Here the sample has under 150,000 clones; approximately 80% occur a single time. About 4.3% of the sample is in the top ten clones. Sequenced material: PBMCs. These receptors were collected from a woman in her forties in good health and CMV-seropositive.

The V gene is TRBV29-1, the J gene TRBJ2-7, with D unclear. V was shortened by 8 bases and J by 3 bases, with 11 bases between the two germline ends. Germline CDR1 is SQVTM and CDR2 is ANQGSEA. The CDR3 extends over 11 amino acids. DNA of the CDR3: TGCAGCCTCTTATTAGACTACGAGCAGTACTTC. Translated: CSLLLDYEQYF.

This clone was seen a single time. V is TRBV30 and J is TRBJ2-1, with 10 positions matching TRBD1. The trim removed 2 bases at V and 7 bases at J, leaving 8 bases unmatched. CDR1 and CDR2 (germline): GTSNPN, SVGIG (reference sequence). The CDR3 runs to 15 residues. The CDR3 nucleotides are TGTGCCTGGAGTAGGACAGGGGGGCCGTTAAATGAGCAGTTCTTC. Its protein product is CAWSRTGGPLNEQFF.

This chain joins TRBV5-1 and TRBJ2-3, with D tentatively TRBD1 (7 bases). CDR1 and CDR2 (germline): SGHRS, YFSETQ. This CDR3 is built from 16 residues. The V end was cut by 1 base, the J end by 6 bases, with 18 bases between. This chain's CDR3 is CASSLNAGQRWDTQYF. The DNA of the CDR3 is TGCGCCAGCAGCTTGAATGCGGGACAGAGATGGGATACGCAGTATTTT.

V usage is TRBV5-4 and J usage is TRBJ2-1; D remains ambiguous. This CDR3 comprises 15 residues. Trimming cost V 2 bases and J 4 bases, with 13 bases left between them. Germline loops: CDR1 SGHNT, CDR2 YYREEE (reference sequence). CDR3 residues: CASSFGESQYNEQFF. The CDR3 DNA reads as TGTGCCAGCAGCTTCGGAGAGTCCCAGTACAATGAGCAGTTCTTC.

The chain has TRBV27 and TRBJ2-3; 8 bases line up with TRBD1. The CDR3 totals 14 residues. Trimming took 2 bases from V and 5 from J; bases not matched to a gene: 3. Looked up from germline, CDR1 is MNHEY and CDR2 is SMNVEV (reference sequence). This CDR3 is CASSLTGGGDTQYF. For the CDR3, the DNA is TGTGCCAGCAGTTTAACAGGGGGAGGAGATACGCAGTATTTT.

As concerns this clone: Other DNA sequences from this sample encode an identical CDR3 as well. The genes are TRBV5-1 and TRBJ2-1; 8 bases agree with TRBD2. Per germline, CDR1 SGHRS and CDR2 YFSETQ. This CDR3 is built from 15 residues. V trimming: 4 bases; J trimming: 7 bases; junction bases outside the gene matches: 10. CDR3 in amino acids: CASSDSGGGSNEQFF. In nucleotides, the CDR3 is TGCGCCAGCAGCGACTCGGGGGGGGGCTCGAATGAGCAGTTCTTC.

J is TRBJ2-7 and V is TRBV28, with 8 bases fitting TRBD2. Germline CDR1 is MDHEN and CDR2 is SYDVKM. The junction had 8 bases not matched to a gene; V was cut back by 7 bases and J by 0 bases. CDR3 length: 15 amino acids. CDR3: CASIGGAGGSYEQYF. CDR3 nucleotides: TGTGCCAGCATTGGGGGGGCGGGGGGCTCCTACGAGCAGTACTTC.

About this clone: In the same sample, other DNA sequences code for this CDR3. This chain uses TRBV5-6 with TRBJ2-2; TRBD2 agrees at 12 bases. Looked up from germline, CDR1 is SGHDT and CDR2 is YYEEEE. The CDR3 consists of 17 residues. V gave up 1 base and J gave up 3 bases; unmatched junction bases: 4. CDR3 in DNA: TGTGCCAGCAGCTTGAGGCTAGCGGGGGGGTACACCGGGGAGCTGTTTTTT. Translation: CASSLRLAGGYTGELFF. Full variable domain (outside the CDR3, taken from reference TRBV5-6 and TRBJ2-2): DAGVTQSPTHLIKTRGQQVTLRCSPKSGHDTVSWYQQALGQGPQFIFQYYEEEERQRGNFPDRFSGHQFPNYSSELNVNALLLGDSALYLCASSLRLAGGYTGELFFGEGSRLTVL.

The genes are TRBV11-3 and TRBJ2-5; the match to TRBD2 covers 8 bases. Germline V gene lookup returns CDR1 SGHNT and CDR2 YENEEA. V trimming: 5 bases; J trimming: 0 bases; junction bases outside the gene matches: 20. This CDR3 contains 20 residues. The CDR3 nucleotides are TGTGCCAGCAGCCTCAGCTGGGCCCCCCCGGGGGGGGCCCACCAAGAGACCCAGTACTTC. Encoded protein: CASSLSWAPPGGAHQETQYF.

This chain connects TRBV27 to TRBJ1-5; D unresolved. V was trimmed by 3 bases and J by 2 bases, leaving 11 bases between them. Per germline, CDR1 MNHEY and CDR2 SMNVEV (reference sequence). The CDR3 runs 15 residues. CDR3 in DNA: TGTGCCAGCAGTTTCAGCGGTGGCGGCAATCAGCCCCAGCATTTT. This codes for CASSFSGGGNQPQHF.